This T cell receptor (beta chain) appears in the sequencing data of a study of shared clonotypes between healthy human individuals. Overall study results and limits: Deeper or shallower sequencing was expected to change how clonotypes are shared among donors. Enrolling few donors narrowed the genetic and exposure-history diversity that was represented.

The V end lost 3 bases, the J end lost 4 bases, and 9 bases lay between the germline ends. Germline V gene sequence: CDR1 SGHTA, CDR2 FQGNSA. The CDR3 has 13 amino acids. The test was conducted at deep level. Original processing notes: ImmunoSEQ output lacked quality scores and full-length reads, limiting matched filtering. Here immunoSEQ multiplex PCR was the method, and the copy in TCRdb shows in-frame clones only, minus some. V and J calls and clone size come straight from that table; D and trimming were deduced from the DNA. The repertoire includes a few million clones, around 90% of them detected once, and more than 0.12% sits in the top ten. Remarks on this clone: What it recognizes is unknown.

This sequence joins TRBV7-2 and TRBJ2-5; no definite D call. The material sequenced was naive CD4+ T cells sorted from blood. Stated subset: CD45RA+ positively selected. This clonotype originated in a man aged 18 to 29 in good health. The CDR3 DNA reads TGTGCCAGCAGCTTTAACAGAGCAGAGACCCAGTACTTC. It encodes CASSFNRAETQYF.